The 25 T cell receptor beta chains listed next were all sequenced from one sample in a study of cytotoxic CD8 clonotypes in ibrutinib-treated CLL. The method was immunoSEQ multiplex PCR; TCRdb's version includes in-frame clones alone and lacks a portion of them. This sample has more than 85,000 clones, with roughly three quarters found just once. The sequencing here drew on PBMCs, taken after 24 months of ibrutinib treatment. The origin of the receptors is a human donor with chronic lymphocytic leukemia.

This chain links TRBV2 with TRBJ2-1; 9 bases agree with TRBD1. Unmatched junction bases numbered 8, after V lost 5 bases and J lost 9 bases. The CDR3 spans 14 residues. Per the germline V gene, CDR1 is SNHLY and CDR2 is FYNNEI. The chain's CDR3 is CASSLKTGGSEQFF. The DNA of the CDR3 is TGTGCCAGCAGTCTCAAGACAGGGGGAAGTGAGCAGTTCTTC. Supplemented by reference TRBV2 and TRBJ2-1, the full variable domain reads EPEVTQTPSHQVTQMGQEVILRCVPISNHLYFYWYRQILGQKVEFLVSFYNNEISEKSEIFDDQFSVERPDGSNFTLKIRSTKLEDSAMYFCASSLKTGGSEQFFGPGTRLTVL.

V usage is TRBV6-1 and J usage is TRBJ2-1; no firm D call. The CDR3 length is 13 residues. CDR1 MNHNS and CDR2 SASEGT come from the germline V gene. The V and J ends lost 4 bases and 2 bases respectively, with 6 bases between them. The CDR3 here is CASSGTTYNEQFF. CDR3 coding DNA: TGTGCCAGCAGTGGAACCACCTACAATGAGCAGTTCTTC.

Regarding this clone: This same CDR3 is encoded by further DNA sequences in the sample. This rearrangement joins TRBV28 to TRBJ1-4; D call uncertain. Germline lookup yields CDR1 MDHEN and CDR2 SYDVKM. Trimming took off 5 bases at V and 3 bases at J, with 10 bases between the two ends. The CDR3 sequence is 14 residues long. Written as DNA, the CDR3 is TGTGCCAGCAGTCCCCCTGGGGCTAATGAAAAACTGTTTTTT. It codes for CASSPPGANEKLFF.

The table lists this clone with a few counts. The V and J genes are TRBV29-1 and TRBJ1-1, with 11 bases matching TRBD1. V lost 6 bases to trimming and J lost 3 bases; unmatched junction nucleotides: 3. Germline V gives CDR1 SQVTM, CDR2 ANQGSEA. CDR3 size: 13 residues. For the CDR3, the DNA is TGCAGCGTGGACAGGGGGCTGGACACTGAAGCTTTCTTT. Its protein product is CSVDRGLDTEAFF.

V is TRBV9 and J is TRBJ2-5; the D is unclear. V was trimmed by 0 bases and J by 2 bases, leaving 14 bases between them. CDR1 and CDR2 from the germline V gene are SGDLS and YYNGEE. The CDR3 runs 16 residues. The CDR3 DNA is TGTGCCAGCAGCGTAGCCGCCGGCAGGAGTCAAGAGACCCAGTACTTC. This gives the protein CASSVAAGRSQETQYF.

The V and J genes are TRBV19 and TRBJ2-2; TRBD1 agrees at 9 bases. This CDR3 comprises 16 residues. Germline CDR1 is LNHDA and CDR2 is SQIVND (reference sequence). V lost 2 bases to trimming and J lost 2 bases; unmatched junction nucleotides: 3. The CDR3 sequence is CASSIRQGGNTGELFF. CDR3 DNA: TGTGCCAGTAGTATACGACAGGGGGGAAACACCGGGGAGCTGTTTTTT.

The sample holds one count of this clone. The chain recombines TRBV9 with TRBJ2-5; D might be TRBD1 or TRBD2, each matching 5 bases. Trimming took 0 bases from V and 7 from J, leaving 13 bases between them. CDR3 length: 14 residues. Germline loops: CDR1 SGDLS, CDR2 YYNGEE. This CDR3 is CASSVGGDVGTQYF. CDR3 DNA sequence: TGTGCCAGCAGCGTAGGAGGGGATGTAGGGACCCAGTACTTC.

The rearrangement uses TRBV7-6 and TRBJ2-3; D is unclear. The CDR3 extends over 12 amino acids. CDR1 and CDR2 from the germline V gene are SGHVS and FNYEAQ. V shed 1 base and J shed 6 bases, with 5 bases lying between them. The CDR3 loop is CASSLERDTQYF. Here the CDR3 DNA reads TGTGCCAGCAGCTTAGAAAGGGATACGCAGTATTTT.

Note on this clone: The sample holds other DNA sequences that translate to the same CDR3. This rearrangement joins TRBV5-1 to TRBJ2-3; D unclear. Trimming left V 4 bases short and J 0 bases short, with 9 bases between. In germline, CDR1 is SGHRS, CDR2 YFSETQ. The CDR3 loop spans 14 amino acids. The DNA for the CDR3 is TGCGCCAGCAGCACGGCCCAAAGCACAGATACGCAGTATTTT. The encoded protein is CASSTAQSTDTQYF.

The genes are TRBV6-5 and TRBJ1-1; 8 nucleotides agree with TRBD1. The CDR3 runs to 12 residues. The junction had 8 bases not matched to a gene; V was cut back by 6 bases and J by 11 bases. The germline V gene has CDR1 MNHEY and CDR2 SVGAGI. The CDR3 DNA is TGTGCCAGCAGCCCCCGACAGGGGAAGGCTTTCTTT. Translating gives CASSPRQGKAFF.

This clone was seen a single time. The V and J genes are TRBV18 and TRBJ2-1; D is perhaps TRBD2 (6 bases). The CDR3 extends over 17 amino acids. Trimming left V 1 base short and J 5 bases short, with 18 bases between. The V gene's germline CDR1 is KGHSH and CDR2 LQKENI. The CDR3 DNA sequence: TGTGCCAGCTCACCACAGTCCCAGGGTTGGGGGGACAATGAGCAGTTCTTC. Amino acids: CASSPQSQGWGDNEQFF.

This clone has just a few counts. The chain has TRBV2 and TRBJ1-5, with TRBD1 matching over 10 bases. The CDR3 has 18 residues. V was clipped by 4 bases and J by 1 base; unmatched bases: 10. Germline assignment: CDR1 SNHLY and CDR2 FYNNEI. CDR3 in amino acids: CASSAGTGASRSNQPQHF. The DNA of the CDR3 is TGTGCCAGCAGTGCCGGGACAGGGGCTTCGAGGAGCAATCAGCCCCAGCATTTT.

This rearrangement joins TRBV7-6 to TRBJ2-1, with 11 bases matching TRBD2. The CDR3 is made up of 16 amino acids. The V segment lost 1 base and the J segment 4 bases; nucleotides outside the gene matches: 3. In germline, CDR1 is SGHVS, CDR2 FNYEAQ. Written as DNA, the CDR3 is TGTGCCAGCAGCTTAGAAACTAGCGGGAGATACAATGAGCAGTTCTTC. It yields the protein CASSLETSGRYNEQFF.

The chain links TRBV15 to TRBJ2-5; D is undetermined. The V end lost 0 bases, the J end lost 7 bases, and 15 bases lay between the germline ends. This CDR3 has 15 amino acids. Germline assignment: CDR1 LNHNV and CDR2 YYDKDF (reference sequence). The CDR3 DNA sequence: TGTGCCACCAGCAGAGATCTGGGCGGCCAGAGGACCCAGTACTTC. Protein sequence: CATSRDLGGQRTQYF.

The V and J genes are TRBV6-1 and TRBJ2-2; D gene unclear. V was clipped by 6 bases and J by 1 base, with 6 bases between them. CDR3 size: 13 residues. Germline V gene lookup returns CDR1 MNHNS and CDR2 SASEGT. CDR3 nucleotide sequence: TGTGCCAGCAGGGGAAAGAACACCGGGGAGCTGTTTTTT. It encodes CASRGKNTGELFF.

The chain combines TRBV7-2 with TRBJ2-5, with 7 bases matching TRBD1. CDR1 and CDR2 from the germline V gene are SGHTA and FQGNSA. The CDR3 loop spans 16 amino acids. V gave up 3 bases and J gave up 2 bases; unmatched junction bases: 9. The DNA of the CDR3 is TGTGCCAGCAGCTTGGGGACAGCAAATCGTCAAGAGACCCAGTACTTC. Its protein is CASSLGTANRQETQYF. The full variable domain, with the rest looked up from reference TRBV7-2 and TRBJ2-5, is GAGVSQSPSNKVTEKGKDVELRCDPISGHTALYWYRQSLGQGLEFLIYFQGNSAPDKSGLPSDRFSAERTGGSVSTLTIQRTQQEDSAVYLCASSLGTANRQETQYFGPGTRLLVL.

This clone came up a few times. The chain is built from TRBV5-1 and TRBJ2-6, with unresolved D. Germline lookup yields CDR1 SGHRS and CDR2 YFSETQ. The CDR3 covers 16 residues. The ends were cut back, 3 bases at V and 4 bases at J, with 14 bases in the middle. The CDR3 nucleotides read TGCGCCAGCAGCTGGCCCTCGGAATTGGGGGCCAACGTCCTGACTTTC. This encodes CASSWPSELGANVLTF.

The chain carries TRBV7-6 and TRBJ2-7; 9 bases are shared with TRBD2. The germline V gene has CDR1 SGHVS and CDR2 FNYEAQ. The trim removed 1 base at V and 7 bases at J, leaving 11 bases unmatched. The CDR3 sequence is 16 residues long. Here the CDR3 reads CASSLEGGRARGEQYF. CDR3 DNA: TGTGCCAGCAGCTTAGAGGGCGGGAGGGCCCGTGGGGAGCAGTACTTC.

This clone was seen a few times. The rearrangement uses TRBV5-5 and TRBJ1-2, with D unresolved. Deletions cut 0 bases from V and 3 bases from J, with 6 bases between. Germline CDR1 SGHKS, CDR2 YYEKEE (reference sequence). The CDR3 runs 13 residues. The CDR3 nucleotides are TGTGCCAGCAGCTTGGAAACGGACTATGGCTACACCTTC. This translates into CASSLETDYGYTF.

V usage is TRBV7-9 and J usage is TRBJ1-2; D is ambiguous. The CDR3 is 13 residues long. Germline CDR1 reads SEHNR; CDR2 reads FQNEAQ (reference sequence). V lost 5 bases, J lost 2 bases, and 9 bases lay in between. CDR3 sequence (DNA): TGTGCCAGCAGCCCGGCCAGGAACTATGGCTACACCTTC. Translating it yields CASSPARNYGYTF.

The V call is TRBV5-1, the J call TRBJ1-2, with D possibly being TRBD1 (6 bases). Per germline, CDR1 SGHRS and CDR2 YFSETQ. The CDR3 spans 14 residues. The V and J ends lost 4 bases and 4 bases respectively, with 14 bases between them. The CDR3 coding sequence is TGCGCCAGCAGCACGAGTGGACAGCCCTATGGCTACACCTTC. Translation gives CASSTSGQPYGYTF.

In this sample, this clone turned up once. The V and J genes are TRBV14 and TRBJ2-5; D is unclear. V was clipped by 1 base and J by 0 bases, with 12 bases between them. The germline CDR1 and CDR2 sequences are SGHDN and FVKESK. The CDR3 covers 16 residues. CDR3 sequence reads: CASSQVGDGYQETQYF. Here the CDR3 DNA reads TGTGCCAGCAGCCAAGTGGGCGACGGTTACCAAGAGACCCAGTACTTC.

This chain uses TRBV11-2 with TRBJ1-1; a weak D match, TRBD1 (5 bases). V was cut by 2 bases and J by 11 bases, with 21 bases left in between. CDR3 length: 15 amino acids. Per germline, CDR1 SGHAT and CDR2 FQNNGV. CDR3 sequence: CASSLRMGREIGAFF. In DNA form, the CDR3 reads TGTGCCAGCAGCTTAAGAATGGGGCGGGAGATAGGGGCTTTCTTT.

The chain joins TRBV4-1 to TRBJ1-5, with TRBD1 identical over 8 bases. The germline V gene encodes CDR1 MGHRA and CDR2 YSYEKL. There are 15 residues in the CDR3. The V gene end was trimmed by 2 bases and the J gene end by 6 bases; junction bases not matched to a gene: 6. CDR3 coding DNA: TGCGCCAGCAGCCAACAGGACAGGGTGGGTCAGCCCCAGCATTTT. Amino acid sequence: CASSQQDRVGQPQHF.

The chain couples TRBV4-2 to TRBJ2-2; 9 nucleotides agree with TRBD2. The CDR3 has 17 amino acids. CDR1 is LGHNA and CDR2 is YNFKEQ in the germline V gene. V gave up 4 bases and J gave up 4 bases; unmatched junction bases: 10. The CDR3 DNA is TGTGCCAGCAGCCGGGAGTCTAGCGGGGTCGTCACCGGGGAGCTGTTTTTT. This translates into CASSRESSGVVTGELFF.